The 12 T cell receptor beta chains reported below all come from one sample, sequenced in a study of cytomegalovirus exposure and HLA in healthy donors. Researchers ran the PCR with 60 Vbeta and 13 Jbeta primers. Clones were sequenced by immunoSEQ multiplex PCR, and TCRdb holds only the in-frame ones, with some missing. The data contain around 88,000 clones, around 74% of them singletons. Specimen: PBMCs. The receptor source for this set is a male donor in good health and CMV-seronegative.

The CDR3 bases are TGTGCCAGCAGTTACCCCGGGGCCTACAATGAGCAGTTCTTC. Translating it yields CASSYPGAYNEQFF. The gene calls are TRBV28 and TRBJ2-1; possible D gene TRBD2, 5 bases. Trimming removed 4 bases at V and 2 bases at J, with 9 bases between. The CDR3 covers 14 residues. The V gene's germline CDR1 is MDHEN and CDR2 SYDVKM. The whole variable domain, remainder taken from reference TRBV28 and TRBJ2-1, is DVKVTQSSRYLVKRTGEKVFLECVQDMDHENMFWYRQDPGLGLRLIYFSYDVKMKEKGDIPEGYSVSREKKERFSLILESASTNQTSMYLCASSYPGAYNEQFFGPGTRLTVL.

The J gene is TRBJ2-5, the V gene TRBV14, with 8 nucleotides matching TRBD2. This CDR3 comprises 15 residues. The J segment lost 4 bases and the V segment lost 9 bases, leaving 13 bases of the junction unmatched. Germline V lookup: CDR1 SGHDN, CDR2 FVKESK. CDR3 bases: TGTGCCAGTAGTATAACTAGTGCGGGAGGAGAGACCCAGTACTTC. Translating gives CASSITSAGGETQYF.

The chain combines TRBV28 with TRBJ1-5, with TRBD1 as a possible D gene (6 bases). Germline lookup yields CDR1 MDHEN and CDR2 SYDVKM. Deletions cut 3 bases from V and 0 bases from J, with 12 bases between. The CDR3 extends over 16 amino acids. This CDR3 reads CASSLSQGNSNQPQHF. CDR3 nucleotides: TGTGCCAGCAGTTTGTCACAGGGAAATAGCAATCAGCCCCAGCATTTT.

This chain links TRBV2 with TRBJ2-1, with TRBD1 matching 9 bases. CDR1 and CDR2 (germline): SNHLY, FYNNEI. The CDR3 consists of 16 residues. Trimming removed 3 bases from V and 3 bases from J; junction bases left unmatched: 6. This CDR3 reads CASSDPGQGVYNEQFF. CDR3 nucleotide sequence: TGTGCCAGCAGTGACCCGGGACAGGGAGTCTACAATGAGCAGTTCTTC.

The chain carries TRBV9 and TRBJ1-4, with 8 nucleotides matching TRBD1. Trimming cost V 4 bases and J 7 bases; bases outside gene matches: 9. The germline gives CDR1 SGDLS, CDR2 YYNGEE. This CDR3 region has 15 residues. The CDR3: CASSPSGQGGEKLFF. CDR3 DNA sequence: TGTGCCAGCAGCCCATCCGGACAGGGAGGTGAAAAACTGTTTTTT.

This chain links TRBV28 with TRBJ2-7; 7 bases map to TRBD1. Germline V lookup: CDR1 MDHEN, CDR2 SYDVKM. Trimming cost V 5 bases and J 2 bases; bases outside gene matches: 9. The CDR3 has 15 amino acids. CDR3 residues: CASSERRTGAYEQYF. CDR3 nucleotides: TGTGCCAGCAGTGAGCGAAGGACAGGTGCCTACGAGCAGTACTTC.

V and J are TRBV6-5 and TRBJ1-1; TRBD1 is a possible D gene (6 bases). V shed 8 bases and J shed 9 bases, with 16 bases lying between them. This CDR3 comprises 12 residues. In germline, CDR1 is MNHEY, CDR2 SVGAGI. The CDR3 DNA follows: TGTGCCAGCGGATTCGTGACAGGTCAAGCTTTCTTT. Translated, it gives CASGFVTGQAFF.

The J gene is TRBJ1-2, the V gene TRBV7-8; a weak D match, TRBD1 (6 bases). Per germline, CDR1 SGHVS and CDR2 FQNEAQ. V lost 5 bases to trimming and J lost 5 bases, with 24 bases between them. The CDR3 totals 17 residues. The CDR3 loop reads CASSPTRGARRTYGYTF. In DNA form, the CDR3 reads TGTGCCAGCAGCCCTACCCGGGGGGCGCGACGGACATATGGCTACACCTTC.

As DNA, the CDR3 is TGTGCCAGCAGCTTGGGAAGCGTCAATGAGCAGTTCTTC. Translated: CASSLGSVNEQFF. This sequence joins TRBV5-8 and TRBJ2-1; D not certain. This CDR3 is 13 amino acids long. With 0 bases removed from V and 6 bases from J, the gap between germline ends came to 7 bases. CDR1 SGHTS and CDR2 YDEGEE come from the germline V gene.

V and J are TRBV27 and TRBJ2-7; 11 bases fit TRBD2. The trim removed 6 bases at V and 2 bases at J, leaving 9 bases unmatched. CDR3 length equals 16 residues. From germline, CDR1 is MNHEY and CDR2 SMNVEV (reference sequence). CDR3 DNA: TGTGCCAGCAGCAGAACCGGGACTAGCGGAACCTACGAGCAGTACTTC. This sequence encodes CASSRTGTSGTYEQYF.

This clone came up a few times. This chain uses TRBV5-6 with TRBJ1-2, with D perhaps matching TRBD1 (5 bases). Trimming removed 2 bases at V and 6 bases at J, with 20 bases between. Germline CDR1 SGHDT, CDR2 YYEEEE. The CDR3 runs to 16 residues. The CDR3 loop is CASSLSVRGIIHGYTF. CDR3 coding DNA: TGTGCCAGCAGCTTATCGGTTAGGGGAATCATTCATGGCTACACCTTC.

V gene TRBV9 combines with J gene TRBJ1-3; 7 positions agree with TRBD1. Trimming removed 3 bases from V and 0 bases from J; junction bases left unmatched: 0. The CDR3 length is 14 residues. Germline V lookup: CDR1 SGDLS, CDR2 YYNGEE. CDR3 loop: CASSGQGSGNTIYF. The CDR3 DNA follows: TGTGCCAGCAGCGGACAGGGCTCTGGAAACACCATATATTTT.